One and the same sample provided the 28 T cell receptor beta chains below, sequenced in a study of blood T cell repertoires in COVID-19. Assay used: immunoSEQ multiplex PCR; TCRdb lists only in-frame clones, some missing. Of approximately 130,000 clones in the sample, approximately 84% were seen once. Sequenced sample: peripheral blood. These receptors were obtained from a human donor in a cohort sampled during active COVID-19.

The V call is TRBV19, the J call TRBJ2-7; the match to TRBD2 covers 10 bases. The junction had 11 bases not matched to a gene; V was cut back by 6 bases and J by 0 bases. The CDR3 is 17 amino acids. Germline V gene data show CDR1 as LNHDA and CDR2 as SQIVND (reference sequence). The CDR3 protein is CASSPLGLAESSYEQYF. The CDR3 DNA reads as TGTGCCAGTAGCCCCCTCGGACTAGCGGAGAGCTCCTACGAGCAGTACTTC.

The count of this clone is one. V is TRBV25-1 and J is TRBJ1-6; 8 nucleotides agree with TRBD1. CDR1 MGHDK and CDR2 SYGVNS come from the germline V gene. The CDR3 contains 16 residues. Losses at the gene ends were 0 bases for V and 9 bases for J; bases not matched to a gene: 7. The chain's CDR3 is CASSEYAGGMGSPLHF. The DNA of the CDR3 is TGTGCCAGCAGTGAATATGCAGGGGGCATGGGTTCACCCCTCCACTTT.

Only one count was recorded for this clone. V is TRBV7-8 and J is TRBJ2-1; 12 bases line up with TRBD2. The CDR3 is 15 residues long. J lost 7 bases, V lost 5 bases, and 6 bases had no gene match. Germline V gene sequence: CDR1 SGHVS, CDR2 FQNEAQ. CDR3 bases: TGTGCCAGCAGCCGGACTAGCGGGGTTCAAAATGAGCAGTTCTTC. Protein sequence: CASSRTSGVQNEQFF.

This clone showed up just a few times. The V and J genes are TRBV4-2 and TRBJ2-2; 9 nucleotides line up with TRBD2. The CDR3 is made up of 16 amino acids. V lost 3 bases and J lost 3; bases outside the gene matches: 5. Germline V gene data show CDR1 as LGHNA and CDR2 as YNFKEQ. The CDR3 protein is CASSQLAGEYTGELFF. DNA of the CDR3: TGTGCCAGCAGCCAGTTAGCGGGGGAGTACACCGGGGAGCTGTTTTTT.

The CDR3 DNA reads TGTGCCAGCGGGGGCCAGGGGCGACCTACCGACGAGCAGTACTTC. Encoded protein: CASGGQGRPTDEQYF. This chain links TRBV27 with TRBJ2-7; TRBD1 might be the D (6 bases). CDR1 and CDR2 from the germline V gene are MNHEY and SMNVEV (reference sequence). The CDR3 consists of 15 residues. The V and J ends lost 8 bases and 5 bases respectively, with 22 bases between them.

The chain couples TRBV19 to TRBJ1-2, with D maybe TRBD1 (5 bases). The germline V gene has CDR1 LNHDA and CDR2 SQIVND (reference sequence). V lost 7 bases and J lost 0, with 12 bases in between. This CDR3 spans 14 amino acids. The CDR3 DNA sequence: TGTGCCAGTACCGTCGACAGAGCTAACTATGGCTACACCTTC. Its translation is CASTVDRANYGYTF.

V usage is TRBV18 and J usage is TRBJ2-7; D gene uncertain. Germline V gene data show CDR1 as KGHSH and CDR2 as LQKENI. V was trimmed by 0 bases and J by 1 base, leaving 10 bases between them. This CDR3 is 15 amino acids long. The CDR3 coding sequence is TGTGCCAGCTCACCACCGTCAGCGCCATCCTACGAGCAGTACTTC. Its translation is CASSPPSAPSYEQYF. The full variable domain, completed using reference TRBV18 and TRBJ2-7, is NAGVMQNPRHLVRRRGQEARLRCSPMKGHSHVYWYRQLPEEGLKFMVYLQKENIIDESGMPKERFSAEFPKEGPSILRIQQVVRGDSAAYFCASSPPSAPSYEQYFGPGTRLTVT.

The J gene is TRBJ2-2, the V gene TRBV5-1; the D gene is possibly TRBD1 (6 bases). The germline V gene has CDR1 SGHRS and CDR2 YFSETQ. The CDR3 runs 15 residues. Trimming shortened V by 2 bases and J by 1 base, and 9 bases separated the two germline ends. The CDR3 spells CASSLGGQNTGELFF. The CDR3 nucleotides read TGCGCCAGCAGCTTAGGGGGTCAGAACACCGGGGAGCTGTTTTTT.

This chain joins TRBV5-8 and TRBJ1-5; D not certain. This CDR3 has 13 amino acids. Germline lookup yields CDR1 SGHTS and CDR2 YDEGEE. Trimming took off 3 bases at V and 6 bases at J, with 10 bases between the two ends. CDR3 loop: CASSSYSGQPQHF. CDR3 in DNA: TGTGCCAGCAGCTCCTATAGTGGTCAGCCCCAGCATTTT.

CDR3 protein: CASRERQRNTEAFF. The CDR3 DNA sequence: TGTGCCAGCAGGGAGCGACAGAGGAACACTGAAGCTTTCTTT. The V call is TRBV2, the J call TRBJ1-1; the D gene is possibly TRBD1 (5 bases). The V end was cut by 6 bases, the J end by 1 base, with 12 bases between. The CDR3 consists of 14 residues. Germline V gene lookup returns CDR1 SNHLY and CDR2 FYNNEI.

The chain's CDR3 is CASSPLLVLGRGNKNEQFF. CDR3 nucleotides: TGTGCCAGCTCACCCCTTTTGGTGCTCGGCAGGGGCAACAAAAATGAGCAGTTCTTC. The chain links TRBV18 to TRBJ2-1, with D possibly TRBD1 on 6 matching bases. Germline lookup yields CDR1 KGHSH and CDR2 LQKENI. The CDR3 spans 19 residues. V was pared by 3 bases and J by 7 bases, with 28 bases between.

The rearrangement links TRBV11-3 to TRBJ2-1, with D possibly TRBD2 on 7 matching bases. The CDR3 has 16 amino acids. V was trimmed by 3 bases and J by 1 base, leaving 13 bases between them. Germline loops: CDR1 SGHNT, CDR2 YENEEA. In DNA form, the CDR3 reads TGTGCCAGCAGCTTGGGGGGGGCAGGATCCTACAATGAGCAGTTCTTC. It specifies CASSLGGAGSYNEQFF.

This chain joins TRBV19 and TRBJ2-3, with 7 bases identical to TRBD1. The V and J ends lost 9 bases and 5 bases, in that order; junction bases with no gene match: 14. Germline lookup yields CDR1 LNHDA and CDR2 SQIVND (reference sequence). There are 15 residues in the CDR3. The CDR3 DNA follows: TGTGCCAGCTCATTTCCCCGACAGGGCAAAGATACGCAGTATTTT. As protein: CASSFPRQGKDTQYF.

J is TRBJ1-2 and V is TRBV7-3; D may be TRBD1 (6 bases). In germline, CDR1 is SGHTA, CDR2 FQGTGA. The CDR3 consists of 14 residues. V was clipped by 5 bases and J by 6 bases, with 16 bases between them. CDR3 region: CASSPRGGSDGYTF. DNA for the CDR3: TGTGCCAGCAGCCCTCGAGGGGGTTCGGATGGCTACACCTTC.

The genes are TRBV6-5 and TRBJ2-3, with D perhaps matching TRBD2 (6 bases). The V and J ends lost 6 bases and 2 bases respectively, with 12 bases between them. Germline V gives CDR1 MNHEY, CDR2 SVGAGI. CDR3 length: 14 residues. CDR3: CASSSGTYTDTQYF. The CDR3 bases are TGTGCCAGCAGCTCCGGGACTTACACAGATACGCAGTATTTT.

In this sample, this clone turned up once. The chain uses TRBV7-8 and TRBJ2-1; 8 bases line up with TRBD2. Germline lookup yields CDR1 SGHVS and CDR2 FQNEAQ. The ends lost 2 bases at V and 0 bases at J; junction bases unmatched: 3. This CDR3 contains 16 residues. CDR3 loop: CASSLSGGSSYNEQFF. Here the CDR3 DNA reads TGTGCCAGCAGCTTAAGCGGGGGAAGCTCCTACAATGAGCAGTTCTTC.

This rearrangement joins TRBV11-2 to TRBJ1-2; tentative D call: TRBD1 (5 bases). CDR1 and CDR2 (germline): SGHAT, FQNNGV. V lost 1 base and J 4 bases, leaving 13 bases between the germline ends. This CDR3 region has 15 residues. The CDR3 DNA sequence: TGTGCCAGCAGCTTAGGGGCGGGGACCCCCTATGGCTACACCTTC. Its translation: CASSLGAGTPYGYTF.

This clone appeared a few times. The V gene is TRBV2, the J gene TRBJ1-2; D ambiguous. The CDR3 totals 13 residues. Looked up from germline, CDR1 is SNHLY and CDR2 is FYNNEI. Trimming pared 0 bases from V and 8 bases from J, leaving 10 bases between. Here the CDR3 DNA reads TGTGCCAGCAGTGAAGCGCGGGGTCGGGGCTACACCTTC. Amino acid sequence: CASSEARGRGYTF.

This clone has only one observation. The CDR3 here is CASSRRDSTNNEQFF. CDR3 bases: TGTGCCAGCAGCCGCCGGGACAGTACCAACAATGAGCAGTTCTTC. This rearrangement joins TRBV5-4 to TRBJ2-1, with TRBD1 matching 7 bases. The junction had 9 bases not matched to a gene; V was cut back by 4 bases and J by 5 bases. This CDR3 has 15 amino acids. Germline CDR1 SGHNT, CDR2 YYREEE (reference sequence).

V usage is TRBV5-6 and J usage is TRBJ2-3; no clear D gene. The CDR3 extends over 14 amino acids. Germline CDR1 is SGHDT and CDR2 is YYEEEE. V gave up 6 bases and J gave up 1 base, with 12 bases separating them. This CDR3 reads CASTPTLGTDTQYF. CDR3 DNA: TGTGCCAGCACCCCAACTTTGGGCACAGATACGCAGTATTTT.

The chain recombines TRBV12-5 with TRBJ1-1, with 8 bases aligning to TRBD1. The germline V gene encodes CDR1 LGHNT and CDR2 FRNRAP. The CDR3 sequence is 14 residues long. The trim removed 0 bases at V and 7 bases at J, leaving 4 bases unmatched. The DNA of the CDR3 is TGTGCTAGTGGTTTGGTAGGACAGGGAGGTGAAGCTTTCTTT. Its translation is CASGLVGQGGEAFF.

This chain joins TRBV7-2 and TRBJ2-7; 11 nucleotides align to TRBD2. Germline-derived CDR1 and CDR2 are SGHTA and FQGNSA. CDR3 size: 15 residues. V dropped 0 bases and J dropped 2; count of bases not matched to a gene: 0. CDR3 DNA: TGTGCCAGCAGCTTAGCTAGCGGGGGGGCCTACGAGCAGTACTTC. Protein product: CASSLASGGAYEQYF.

This clone appeared a single time. This chain connects TRBV15 to TRBJ2-5, with D possibly matching TRBD2 (6 bases). The V gene lost 8 bases and the J gene lost 5 bases, with 15 bases spanning the gap. The CDR3 sequence is 13 residues long. Germline V gene data show CDR1 as LNHNV and CDR2 as YYDKDF (reference sequence). CDR3 in amino acids: CATRKARGETQYF. The DNA of the CDR3 is TGTGCCACCCGGAAGGCCCGGGGGGAGACCCAGTACTTC. The full variable domain, in which reference TRBV15 and TRBJ2-5 provide the parts outside the CDR3, is DAMVIQNPRYQVTQFGKPVTLSCSQTLNHNVMYWYQQKSSQAPKLLFHYYDKDFNNEADTPDNFQSRRPNTSFCFLDIRSPGLGDTAMYLCATRKARGETQYFGPGTRLLVL.

The DNA for the CDR3 is TGTGCCAGCGTATTGAGCGGGGGGAATGAGCAGTTCTTC. This translates into CASVLSGGNEQFF. The rearrangement joins TRBV5-4 to TRBJ2-1; 9 bases map to TRBD2. V lost 7 bases to trimming and J lost 7 bases; unmatched junction nucleotides: 6. In germline, CDR1 is SGHNT, CDR2 YYREEE (reference sequence). This CDR3 comprises 13 residues.

The CDR3 DNA follows: TGCGCCAGCAGCTTTTCGTTCGAGGTGAGGAACTACGAGCAGTACTTC. Amino acid sequence: CASSFSFEVRNYEQYF. J is TRBJ2-7 and V is TRBV5-1, with D unresolved. Germline V CDR1 and CDR2: SGHRS, YFSETQ. This CDR3 has 16 residues. V lost 2 bases to trimming and J lost 3 bases, with 18 bases between them.

The chain combines TRBV2 with TRBJ2-2; 12 nucleotides align to TRBD2. J gave up 8 bases and V 8 bases, and 9 bases lay outside the gene matches. Germline lookup yields CDR1 SNHLY and CDR2 FYNNEI. CDR3 length: 15 amino acids. The CDR3 coding sequence is TGTGCCAGCTCGAGACTAGCGGGGGAAACAGGGGAGCTGTTTTTT. This gives the protein CASSRLAGETGELFF.

This rearrangement joins TRBV2 to TRBJ1-3; no clear D. In germline, CDR1 is SNHLY, CDR2 FYNNEI. V was shortened by 2 bases and J by 2 bases, with 7 bases between the two germline ends. This CDR3 contains 14 residues. For the CDR3, the DNA is TGTGCCAGCAGTGAACCGGGGACTGGAAACACCATATATTTT. Its protein is CASSEPGTGNTIYF.

This chain uses TRBV3-1 (or the pseudogene TRBV3-2) with TRBJ2-7, with unresolved D. The CDR3 runs 13 residues. The germline V gene has CDR1 LGHDT and CDR2 YNNKEL (reference sequence). V was pared by 4 bases and J by 3 bases, with 10 bases between. CDR3 amino acids: CASSRHPGYEQYF. The CDR3 DNA reads as TGTGCCAGCAGCCGTCACCCGGGCTACGAGCAGTACTTC.